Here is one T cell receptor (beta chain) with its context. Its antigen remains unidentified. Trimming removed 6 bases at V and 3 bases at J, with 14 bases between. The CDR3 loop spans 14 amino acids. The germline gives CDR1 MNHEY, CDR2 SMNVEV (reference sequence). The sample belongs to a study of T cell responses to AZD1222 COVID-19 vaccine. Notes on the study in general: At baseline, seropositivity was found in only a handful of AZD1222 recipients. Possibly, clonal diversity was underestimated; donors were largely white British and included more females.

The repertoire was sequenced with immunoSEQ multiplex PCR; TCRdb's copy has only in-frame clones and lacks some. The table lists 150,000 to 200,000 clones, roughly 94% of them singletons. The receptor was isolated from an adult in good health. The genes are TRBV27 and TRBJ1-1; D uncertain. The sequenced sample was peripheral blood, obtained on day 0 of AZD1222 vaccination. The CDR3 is CASRVYPWDTEAFF. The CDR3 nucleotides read TGTGCCAGCAGGGTTTACCCATGGGACACTGAAGCTTTCTTT.